This is a list of T cell receptor beta chains from one sample in a study of T-cell memory formation after mild COVID-19. Each CDR3 protein gets one entry after TCRdb re-called the 5' RACE reads with MiXCR. The sample lists about 320,000 distinct CDR3 sequences, approximately 15% seen once, with roughly a fifth in the top ten. Sequenced material: PBMCs or a T cell subset sorted from them (not recorded which). These receptors all stem from a man between 18 and 29 years old who had mild COVID-19 (a few samples of this study predate the infection). Cell type and time point are not known. CDR3s include the opening cysteine and the closing phenylalanine or tryptophan. A D gene is named only where the DNA matches it firmly. Clone size is given for some rows only: seen once, a few or many times, or a class if the clone is expanded.

size	D	V	J	DNA	CDR3
few	.	TRBV7-9	TRBJ2-1	TGTGCCAGCAGCCTGGACGACAATGAGCAGTTCTTC	CASSLDDNEQFF
.	TRBD2	TRBV5-5	TRBJ2-7	TGTGCCAGCAGCGGGAGACTAGCGGGGAGCTCCTACGAGCAGTACTTC	CASSGRLAGSSYEQYF
few	.	TRBV11-2	TRBJ1-2	TGTGCCAGCAGCCCGGCGGGGGTCTATGGCTACACCTTC	CASSPAGVYGYTF
.	.	TRBV19	TRBJ2-3	TGTGCCAGTAGTGCCACCGTTGTTACAGATACGCAGTATTTT	CASSATVVTDTQYF
few	TRBD1	TRBV12-3/TRBV12-4	TRBJ2-3	TGTGCCAGCAAGGTCCAAGGGACAGTCACAGATACGCAGTATTTT	CASKVQGTVTDTQYF
few	TRBD1	TRBV6-2/TRBV6-3	TRBJ2-2	TGTGCCAGCAGTTGGGACAGCCCTTCTTGGACCGGGGAGCTGTTTTTT	CASSWDSPSWTGELFF
.	.	TRBV12-3/TRBV12-4	TRBJ2-3	TGTGCCAGCAGTTTATCGGGTGTGCAAGATACGCAGTATTTT	CASSLSGVQDTQYF
few	.	TRBV15	TRBJ2-2	TGTGCCACCAGCAAGAGGGGGACCGGGGAGCTGTTTTTT	CATSKRGTGELFF
few	.	TRBV5-4	TRBJ2-1	TGTGCCAGCAGCGCTTACACCAATGAGCAGTTCTTC	CASSAYTNEQFF
.	.	TRBV15	TRBJ2-5	TGTGCCACCAGCAGAGTGGGATGGGAGACCCAGTACTTC	CATSRVGWETQYF
few	.	TRBV7-9	TRBJ1-4	TGTGCCAGCAGCTTAGTTCGGGGGGACTTTGAAAAACTGTTTTTT	CASSLVRGDFEKLFF